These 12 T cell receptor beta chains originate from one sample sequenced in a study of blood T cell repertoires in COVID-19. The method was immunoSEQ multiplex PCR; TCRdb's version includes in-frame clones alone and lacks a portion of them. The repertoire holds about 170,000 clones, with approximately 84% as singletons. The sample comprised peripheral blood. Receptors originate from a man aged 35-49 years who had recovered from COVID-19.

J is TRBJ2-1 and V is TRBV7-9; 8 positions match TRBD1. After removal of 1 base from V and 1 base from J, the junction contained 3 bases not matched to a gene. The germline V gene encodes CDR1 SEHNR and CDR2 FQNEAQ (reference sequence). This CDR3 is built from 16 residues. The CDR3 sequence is CASSLVRTGSYNEQFF. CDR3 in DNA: TGTGCCAGCAGCTTAGTCCGGACAGGGTCCTACAATGAGCAGTTCTTC.

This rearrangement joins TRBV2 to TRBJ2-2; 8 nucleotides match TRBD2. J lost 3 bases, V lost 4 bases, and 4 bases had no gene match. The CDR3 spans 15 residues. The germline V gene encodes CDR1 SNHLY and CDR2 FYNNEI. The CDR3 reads CASSAAGVDTGELFF. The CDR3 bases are TGTGCCAGCAGTGCAGCGGGAGTGGACACCGGGGAGCTGTTTTTT.

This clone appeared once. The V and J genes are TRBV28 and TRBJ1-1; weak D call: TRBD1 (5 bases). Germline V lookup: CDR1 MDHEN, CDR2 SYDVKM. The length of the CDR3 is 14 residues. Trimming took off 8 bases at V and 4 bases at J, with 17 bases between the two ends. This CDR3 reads CASQFRVIGTEAFF. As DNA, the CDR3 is TGTGCCAGCCAATTCAGGGTTATCGGCACTGAAGCTTTCTTT.

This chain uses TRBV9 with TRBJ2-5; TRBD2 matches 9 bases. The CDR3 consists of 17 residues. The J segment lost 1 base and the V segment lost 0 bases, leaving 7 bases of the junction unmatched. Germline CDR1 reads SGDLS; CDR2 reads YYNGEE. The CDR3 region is CASSVGVAGAAQETQYF. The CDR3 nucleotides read TGTGCCAGCAGCGTAGGAGTAGCGGGAGCTGCCCAAGAGACCCAGTACTTC.

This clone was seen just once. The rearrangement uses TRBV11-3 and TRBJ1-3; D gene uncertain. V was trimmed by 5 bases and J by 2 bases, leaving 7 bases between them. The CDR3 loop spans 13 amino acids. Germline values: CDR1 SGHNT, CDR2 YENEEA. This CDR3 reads CASSPSAGNTIYF. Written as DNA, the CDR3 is TGTGCCAGCAGCCCTTCCGCTGGAAACACCATATATTTT.

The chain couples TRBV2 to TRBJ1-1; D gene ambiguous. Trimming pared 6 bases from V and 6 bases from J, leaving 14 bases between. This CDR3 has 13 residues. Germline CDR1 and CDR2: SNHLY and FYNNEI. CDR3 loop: CASRGSEWAEAFF. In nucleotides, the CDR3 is TGTGCCAGCAGAGGTTCGGAGTGGGCTGAAGCTTTCTTT.

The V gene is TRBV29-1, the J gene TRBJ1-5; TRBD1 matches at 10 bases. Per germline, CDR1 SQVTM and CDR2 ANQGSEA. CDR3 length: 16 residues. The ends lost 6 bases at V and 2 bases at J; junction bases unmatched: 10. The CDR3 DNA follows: TGCAGCGTAACCGGGACAGGGGTTGTTGGCAATCAGCCCCAGCATTTT. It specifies CSVTGTGVVGNQPQHF. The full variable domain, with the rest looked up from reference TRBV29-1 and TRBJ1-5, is SAVISQKPSRDICQRGTSLTIQCQVDSQVTMMFWYRQQPGQSLTLIATANQGSEATYESGFVIDKFPISRPNLTFSTLTVSNMSPEDSSIYLCSVTGTGVVGNQPQHFGDGTRLSIL.

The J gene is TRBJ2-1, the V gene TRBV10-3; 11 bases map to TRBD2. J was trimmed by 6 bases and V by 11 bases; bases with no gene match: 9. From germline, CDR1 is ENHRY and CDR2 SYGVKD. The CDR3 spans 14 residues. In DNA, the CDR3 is TGTGCCCCACTTGGAACTAGCGGGAGCAATGAGCAGTTCTTC. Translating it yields CAPLGTSGSNEQFF.

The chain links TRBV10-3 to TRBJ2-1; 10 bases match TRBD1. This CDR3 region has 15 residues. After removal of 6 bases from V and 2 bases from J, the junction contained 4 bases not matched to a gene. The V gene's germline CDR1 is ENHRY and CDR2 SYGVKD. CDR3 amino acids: CAIRLGQGAYNEQFF. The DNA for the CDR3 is TGTGCCATCAGACTCGGACAGGGGGCCTACAATGAGCAGTTCTTC.

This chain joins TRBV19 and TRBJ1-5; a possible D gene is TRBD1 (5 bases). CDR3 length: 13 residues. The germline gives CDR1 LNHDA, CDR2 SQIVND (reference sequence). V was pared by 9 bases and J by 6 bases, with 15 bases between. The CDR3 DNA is TGTGCCAGCAGCAGGGAGGAGAGTCAGCCCCAGCATTTT. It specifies CASSREESQPQHF.

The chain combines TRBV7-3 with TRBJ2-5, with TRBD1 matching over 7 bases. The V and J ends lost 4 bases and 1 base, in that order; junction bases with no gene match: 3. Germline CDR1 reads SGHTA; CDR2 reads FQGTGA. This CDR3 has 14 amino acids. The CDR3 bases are TGTGCCAGCAGCTCCGGGACAGCCCAAGAGACCCAGTACTTC. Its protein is CASSSGTAQETQYF.

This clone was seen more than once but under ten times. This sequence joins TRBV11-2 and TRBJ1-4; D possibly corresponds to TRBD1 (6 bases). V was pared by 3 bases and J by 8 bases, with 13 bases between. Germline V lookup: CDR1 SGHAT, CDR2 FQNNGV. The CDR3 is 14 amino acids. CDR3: CASSFGQYREKLFF. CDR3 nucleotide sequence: TGTGCCAGCAGCTTTGGACAGTATCGGGAAAAACTGTTTTTT. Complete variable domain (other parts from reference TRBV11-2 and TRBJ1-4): EAGVAQSPRYKIIEKRQSVAFWCNPISGHATLYWYQQILGQGPKLLIQFQNNGVVDDSQLPKDRFSAERLKGVDSTLKIQPAKLEDSAVYLCASSFGQYREKLFFGSGTQLSVL.